This T cell receptor (beta chain) was sequenced in a study of blood T cell repertoires in COVID-19. On the study more broadly: From the United States, Italy and Spain came samples of acute and convalescent COVID-19. PBMCs, B-cell-depleted T cells, or T cells were the source of the cDNA or gDNA that made up the material.

Original handling: How many nucleated cells were present was estimated from reference gene primer amplification. TCRdb's copy holds only in-frame clones and misses some; the assay was immunoSEQ multiplex PCR. V and J calls plus clone size are reproduced from that table; the DNA served to infer D and trimming. The repertoire has about 46,000 clones, more than 85% of them found once; the top ten carry under 4%. Membership in each cohort depended on participant-reported clinical history. The TCR originated in a woman aged 45 to 65 who had recovered from COVID-19. The material sequenced was PBMCs or T cells enriched from blood (not recorded which).

Here the CDR3 reads CASSQTGGSRDEAFF. The CDR3, as DNA: TGTGCCAGCAGCCAGACAGGGGGCTCCCGGGATGAAGCTTTCTTT. The chain has TRBV7-3 and TRBJ1-1; 10 bases match TRBD1. This CDR3 is 15 amino acids long. The germline CDR1 and CDR2 sequences are SGHTA and FQGTGA. Germline trimming cut 5 bases from V and 7 bases from J; bases unmatched to any gene: 10.